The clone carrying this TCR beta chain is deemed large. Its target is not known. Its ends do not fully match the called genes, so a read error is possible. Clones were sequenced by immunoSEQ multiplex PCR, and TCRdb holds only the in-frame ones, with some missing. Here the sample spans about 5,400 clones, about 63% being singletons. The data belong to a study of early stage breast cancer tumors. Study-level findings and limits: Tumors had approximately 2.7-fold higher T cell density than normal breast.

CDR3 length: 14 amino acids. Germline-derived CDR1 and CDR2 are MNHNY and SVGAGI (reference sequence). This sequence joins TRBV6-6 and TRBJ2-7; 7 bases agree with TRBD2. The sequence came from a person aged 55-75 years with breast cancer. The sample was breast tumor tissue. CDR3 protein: CASSHSRELNEQYF. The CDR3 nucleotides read TGTGCCAGCAGTCACTCGCGGGAGTTGAACGAGCAGTACTTC.